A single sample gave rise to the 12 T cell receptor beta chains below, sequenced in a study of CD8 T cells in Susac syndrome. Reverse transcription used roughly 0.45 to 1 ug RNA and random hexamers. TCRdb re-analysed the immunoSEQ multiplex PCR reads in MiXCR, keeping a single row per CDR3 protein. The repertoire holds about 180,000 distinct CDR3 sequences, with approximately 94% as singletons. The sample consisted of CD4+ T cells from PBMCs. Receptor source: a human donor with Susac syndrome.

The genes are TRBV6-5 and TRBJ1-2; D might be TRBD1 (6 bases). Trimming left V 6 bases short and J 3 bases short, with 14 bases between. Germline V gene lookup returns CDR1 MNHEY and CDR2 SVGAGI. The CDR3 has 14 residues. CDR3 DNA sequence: TGTGCCAGCAGACTACAGGGCCGGGACTATGGCTACACCTTC. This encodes CASRLQGRDYGYTF.

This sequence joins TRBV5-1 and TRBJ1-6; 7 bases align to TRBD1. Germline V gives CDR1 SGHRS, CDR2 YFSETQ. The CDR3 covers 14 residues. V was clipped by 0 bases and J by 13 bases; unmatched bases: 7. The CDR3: CASSLGQGPSPLHF. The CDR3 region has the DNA TGCGCCAGCAGCTTGGGACAGGGTCCTTCGCCCCTCCACTTT.

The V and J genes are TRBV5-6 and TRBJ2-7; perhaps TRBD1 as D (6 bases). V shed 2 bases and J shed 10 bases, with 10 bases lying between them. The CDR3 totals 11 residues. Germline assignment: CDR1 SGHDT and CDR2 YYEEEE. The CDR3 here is CASSFSGTQYF. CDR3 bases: TGTGCCAGCAGCTTCTCCGGGACACAGTACTTC.

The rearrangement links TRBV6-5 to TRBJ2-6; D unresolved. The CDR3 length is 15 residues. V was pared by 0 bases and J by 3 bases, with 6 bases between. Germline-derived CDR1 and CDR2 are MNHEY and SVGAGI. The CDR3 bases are TGTGCCAGCAGTTACTCTCGGGTTGGGGCCAACGTCCTGACTTTC. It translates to CASSYSRVGANVLTF.

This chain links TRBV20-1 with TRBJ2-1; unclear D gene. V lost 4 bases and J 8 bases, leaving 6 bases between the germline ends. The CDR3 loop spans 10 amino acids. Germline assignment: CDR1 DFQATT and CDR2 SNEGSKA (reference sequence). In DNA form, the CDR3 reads TGCAGTGCTAAGCGCGATGAGCAGTTCTTC. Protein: CSAKRDEQFF.

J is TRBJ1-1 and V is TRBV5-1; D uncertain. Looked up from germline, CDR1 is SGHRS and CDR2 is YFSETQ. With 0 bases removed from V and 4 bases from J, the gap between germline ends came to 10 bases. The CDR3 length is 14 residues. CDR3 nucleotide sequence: TGCGCCAGCAGCTTGGTAGGTCTCCCCACTGAAGCTTTCTTT. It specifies CASSLVGLPTEAFF.

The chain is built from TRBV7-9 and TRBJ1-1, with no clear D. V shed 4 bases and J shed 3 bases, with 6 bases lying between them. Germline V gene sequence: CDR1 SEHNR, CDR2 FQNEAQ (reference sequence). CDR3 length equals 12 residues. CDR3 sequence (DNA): TGTGCCAGCAGCTCCCCGCACACTGAAGCTTTCTTT. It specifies CASSSPHTEAFF.

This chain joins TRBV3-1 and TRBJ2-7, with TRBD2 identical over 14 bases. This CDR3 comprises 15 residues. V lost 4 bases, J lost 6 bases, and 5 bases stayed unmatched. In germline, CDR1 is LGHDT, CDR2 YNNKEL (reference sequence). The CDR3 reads CASSRGTSGGPEQYF. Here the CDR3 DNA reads TGTGCCAGCAGCCGTGGGACTAGCGGGGGCCCCGAGCAGTACTTC.

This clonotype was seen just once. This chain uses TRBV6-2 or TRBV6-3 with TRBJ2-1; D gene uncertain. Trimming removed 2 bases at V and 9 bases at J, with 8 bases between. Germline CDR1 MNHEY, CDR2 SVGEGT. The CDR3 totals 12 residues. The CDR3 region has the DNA TGTGCCAGCAGTTACGGGCCGGGTGAGCAGTTCTTC. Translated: CASSYGPGEQFF.

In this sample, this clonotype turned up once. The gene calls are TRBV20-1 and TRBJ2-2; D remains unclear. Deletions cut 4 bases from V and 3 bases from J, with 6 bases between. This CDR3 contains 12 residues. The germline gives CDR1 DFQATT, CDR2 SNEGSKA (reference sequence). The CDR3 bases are TGCAGTGCTAAACACTACACCGGGGAGCTGTTTTTT. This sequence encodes CSAKHYTGELFF.

CDR3 in amino acids: CAIKAGSGQPQHF. In DNA form, the CDR3 reads TGTGCCATCAAGGCCGGTTCGGGCCAGCCCCAGCATTTT. The rearrangement links TRBV10-3 to TRBJ1-5; D call uncertain. Trimming removed 7 bases at V and 7 bases at J, with 14 bases between. Germline V gives CDR1 ENHRY, CDR2 SYGVKD. The CDR3 runs to 13 residues.

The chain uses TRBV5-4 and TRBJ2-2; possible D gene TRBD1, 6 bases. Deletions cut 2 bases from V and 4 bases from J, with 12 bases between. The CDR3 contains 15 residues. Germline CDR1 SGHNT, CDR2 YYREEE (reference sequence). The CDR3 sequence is CASSFQTGATGELFF. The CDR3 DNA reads TGTGCCAGCAGCTTCCAGACAGGAGCCACCGGGGAGCTGTTTTTT. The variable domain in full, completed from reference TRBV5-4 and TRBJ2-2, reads ETGVTQSPTHLIKTRGQQVTLRCSSQSGHNTVSWYQQALGQGPQFIFQYYREEENGRGNFPPRFSGLQFPNYSSELNVNALELDDSALYLCASSFQTGATGELFFGEGSRLTVL.